This T cell receptor beta chain emerged from a study of T cells in Graves' hyperthyroidism and ophthalmopathy. The CDR3 consists of 15 residues. Looked up from germline, CDR1 is GTSNPN and CDR2 is SVGIG (reference sequence). J gave up 1 base and V 1 base, and 2 bases lay outside the gene matches. Amplified TCR beta CDR3 regions came from RNA transcripts. Primed by the HTBI set, a first-round RT-PCR was run on the TCR CDR3. Via MiXCR, TCRdb re-called the multiplex PCR reads, giving one row per CDR3 protein. The sample lists a few hundred thousand distinct CDR3 sequences; 21% were seen once. This clonotype has only a few counts.

The rearrangement uses TRBV30 and TRBJ2-3, with 10 bases aligning to TRBD2. This TCR was sampled from a woman between 50 and 59 years old with Graves' hyperthyroidism. Input material: blood. The CDR3 sequence is CAWSGTSGGTDTQYF. DNA for the CDR3: TGTGCCTGGAGTGGCACTAGCGGGGGCACAGATACGCAGTATTTT.